This paragraph reports one TCR beta chain. This entry comes from a study of PD-1 blockade in classical Hodgkin lymphoma. The V end lost 3 bases, the J end lost 0 bases, and 18 bases lay between the germline ends. This CDR3 is 16 amino acids long. Germline-derived CDR1 and CDR2 are SQVTM and ANQGSEA. Every patient was affected by relapse after autologous stem cell transplantation, while exposure to brentuximab vedotin was not uniform. It was by magnetic negative selection that CD4+ T cells were purified from thawed PBMCs. Only in-frame clones appear in the TCRdb table, and some are missing; sequencing was by immunoSEQ multiplex PCR. The sample has under 30,000 clones, about 85% seen once.

The chain is built from TRBV29-1 and TRBJ2-7, with a weak D call TRBD1 (6 bases). This sample comprised CD4+ T cells from blood, obtained at baseline. The receptor comes from a human donor with classical Hodgkin lymphoma. The CDR3: CSVDRGTQIDSYEQYF. DNA for the CDR3: TGCAGCGTTGACAGGGGTACACAAATTGACTCCTACGAGCAGTACTTC.